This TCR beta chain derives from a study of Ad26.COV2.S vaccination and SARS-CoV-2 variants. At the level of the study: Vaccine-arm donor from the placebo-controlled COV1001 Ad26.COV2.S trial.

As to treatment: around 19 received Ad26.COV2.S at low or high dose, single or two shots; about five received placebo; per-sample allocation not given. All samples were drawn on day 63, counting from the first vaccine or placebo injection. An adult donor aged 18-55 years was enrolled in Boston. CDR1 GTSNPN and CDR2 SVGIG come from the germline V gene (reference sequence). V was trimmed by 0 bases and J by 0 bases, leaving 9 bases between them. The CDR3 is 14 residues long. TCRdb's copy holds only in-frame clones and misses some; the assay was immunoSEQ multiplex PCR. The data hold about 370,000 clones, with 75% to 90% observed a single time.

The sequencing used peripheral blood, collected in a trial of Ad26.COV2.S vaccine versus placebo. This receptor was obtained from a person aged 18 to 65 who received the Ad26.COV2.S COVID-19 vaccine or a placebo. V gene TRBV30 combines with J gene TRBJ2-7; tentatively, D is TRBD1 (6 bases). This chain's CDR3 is CAWSVRQDSYEQYF. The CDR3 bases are TGTGCCTGGAGTGTAAGACAGGACTCCTACGAGCAGTACTTC.